The entry below gives a single TCR beta chain sequence along with its context. Its antigen is not identified. The data were obtained in a study of post-analysis software for immune sequencing data. Study conclusions and caveats: When patients were compared with controls, about five TRBV segments were more frequent, TRBV5-6, TRBV5-1 and TRBV20-1 among them.

Unique molecular identifiers were carried by the TCR beta cDNA libraries. One entry per CDR3 protein, called by TCRdb with MiXCR from the PCR reads. Here the sample spans approximately 350,000 distinct CDR3 sequences, around a third being singletons. This CDR3 has 13 residues. The germline gives CDR1 ENHRY, CDR2 SYGVKD. The junction had 2 bases not matched to a gene; V was cut back by 6 bases and J by 7 bases. The V call is TRBV10-3, the J call TRBJ1-6, with 8 bases identical to TRBD1. The sequencing sample was made of blood. The receptor was isolated from a girl aged 5-17 years with multiple sclerosis. CDR3 nucleotide sequence: TGTGCCATCAGGGGACAGGAGAATTCACCCCTCCACTTT. Its translation is CAIRGQENSPLHF.